The rows below give T cell receptor beta chains drawn from one sample of a study of cytomegalovirus exposure and HLA in healthy donors. Sequencing used immunoSEQ multiplex PCR; TCRdb keeps in-frame clones, though not all of them. The data show around 75,000 clones, and the top ten clones hold roughly 15%. The specimen was PBMCs. The receptor set was obtained from a man between 50 and 59 years old in good health and CMV-seropositive. CDR3s include the opening cysteine and the closing phenylalanine or tryptophan. The D gene is left open where the match is weak.

d_call	v_call	j_call	cdr3_nt	cdr3_aa
NA	TRBV5-1	TRBJ2-7	TGCGCCAGCAGCTTGAATGTGGGCAGTATCTACGAGCAGTACTTC	CASSLNVGSIYEQYF
NA	TRBV20-1	TRBJ2-7	TGCAGTGCTTCGTTCTCCTACGAGCAGTACTTC	CSASFSYEQYF
NA	TRBV18	TRBJ2-2	TGTGCCAGCTCACGCCAGGAGAACACCGGGGAGCTGTTTTTT	CASSRQENTGELFF
TRBD1	TRBV15	TRBJ1-1	TGTGCCACCAGCACCCACCGGGACAGGAACACTGAAGCTTTCTTT	CATSTHRDRNTEAFF
TRBD2	TRBV11-3	TRBJ2-1	TGTGCCAGCAGCTCCGGCTCGAGGACTAGCGGGGACCCCTCCTACAATGAGCAGTTCTTC	CASSSGSRTSGDPSYNEQFF
NA	TRBV5-5	TRBJ1-1	TGTGCCAGCATCCCACCTGCGGACAGCTTGAACACTGAAGCTTTCTTT	CASIPPADSLNTEAFF
NA	TRBV18	TRBJ2-5	TGTGCCAGCTCACCAGACAGAGAGACCCAGTACTTC	CASSPDRETQYF
NA	TRBV5-5	TRBJ2-1	TGTGCCAGCAGCTCCCCCATCAATGAGCAGTTCTTC	CASSSPINEQFF
TRBD1	TRBV6-1	TRBJ2-1	TGTGCCAGCAGTACCCGGACAGGGCACACTGAGCAGTTCTTC	CASSTRTGHTEQFF
NA	TRBV5-1	TRBJ1-2	TGCGCCAGCAGTCTCCCGGGGGATTATGGCTACACCTTC	CASSLPGDYGYTF
NA	TRBV12-2	TRBJ2-3	TGTGCAAGTCGCTCCTCCCAACTAGTTACTTTCACAGATACGCAGTATTTT	CASRSSQLVTFTDTQYF
NA	TRBV2	TRBJ1-2	TGTGCCAGCAGTGTGGACACGAACTATGGCTACACCTTC	CASSVDTNYGYTF
NA	TRBV30	TRBJ2-3	TGTGCCTGGAGTGGGACAACCCGCCTTACAGATACGCAGTATTTT	CAWSGTTRLTDTQYF
TRBD2	TRBV27	TRBJ2-3	TGTGCCAGCAACGAAGTGGCTAGCGGGAGCACAGATACGCAGTATTTT	CASNEVASGSTDTQYF
TRBD1	TRBV5-4	TRBJ2-3	TGTGCCAGCAGCTCCGGGACAGGGACAGATACGCAGTATTTT	CASSSGTGTDTQYF
NA	TRBV27	TRBJ2-4	TGTGCCAGCAGTTTCGGGGGAGCCAAAAACATTCAGTACTTC	CASSFGGAKNIQYF
TRBD2	TRBV5-1	TRBJ2-3	TGCGCCAGCAGCTTGGCCGGAGCGGGGGCCTCCGGAGATACGCAGTATTTT	CASSLAGAGASGDTQYF
NA	TRBV19	TRBJ2-2	TGTGCCAGTAGTTCGAACAGGGCAGGCGTGTACACCGGGGAGCTGTTTTTT	CASSSNRAGVYTGELFF
TRBD1	TRBV5-1	TRBJ1-1	TGCGCCAGCAGCTTGTCGAACAGGGGATTGGGCACTGAAGCTTTCTTT	CASSLSNRGLGTEAFF
NA	TRBV5-1	TRBJ1-6	TGCGCCAGCAGCCCGGGTCGGGACTCGAATTCACCCCTCCACTTT	CASSPGRDSNSPLHF
NA	TRBV11-3	TRBJ1-4	TGTGCCAGCGCTGCTACAGGGTCGGAAGAAAAACTGTTTTTT	CASAATGSEEKLFF
TRBD2	TRBV19	TRBJ2-7	TGTGCCAGTAGTATTGGGCGGGAGGGCCTCCACGAGCAGTACTTC	CASSIGREGLHEQYF
NA	TRBV6-6	TRBJ1-4	TGTGCCAGCAGTCGCCGGGAAGGTGAAAAACTGTTTTTT	CASSRREGEKLFF
TRBD1	TRBV10-3	TRBJ1-2	TGTGCCATCAGTGACCCGGGACAGGGGGGGTATGGCTACACCTTC	CAISDPGQGGYGYTF
TRBD1	TRBV7-2	TRBJ2-1	TGTGCCAGCAGCCAAGACAGGGTAGGGAATGAGCAGTTCTTC	CASSQDRVGNEQFF
TRBD1	TRBV6-1	TRBJ1-1	TGTGCCAGCAGACTCGGACAGGGACCCGAAGCTTTCTTT	CASRLGQGPEAFF
TRBD2	TRBV6-1	TRBJ2-3	TGTGCCAGCAGTGAAGCGACAAGGGGAGGGCTCACAGATACGCAGTATTTT	CASSEATRGGLTDTQYF